These T cell receptor beta chains were read from a single sample in a study of patients and donors after allogeneic stem cell transplantation. TCRdb independently ran MiXCR on the RT-PCR reads; one entry per CDR3 protein. There are some 880,000 distinct CDR3 sequences in the sample; roughly 18% occur only once, and 5% to 7.5% lies in the top ten. Sequencing was done on a sample of blood, either unsorted or a sorted T cell fraction (not recorded which). The origin of the receptors is a human donor who was either an allogeneic HSCT recipient or a stem cell or donor lymphocyte infusion donor (not recorded which). It is not recorded whose cells these are; they may come from a transplant donor. CDR3s include the opening cysteine and the closing phenylalanine or tryptophan. Each record gives: V gene, clone size, D gene, J gene, CDR3 protein, CDR3 DNA. D genes are given only for firm matches. Size tells how often a clone was seen (once, few, many) or the class of an expanded clone, and some rows leave it out.

V gene: TRBV7-3; clone size: few; D gene: -; J gene: TRBJ2-2; CDR3 protein: CASSLREGVSTGELFF; CDR3 DNA: TGTGCCAGCAGCTTAAGGGAGGGGGTGAGCACCGGGGAGCTGTTTTTT
V gene: TRBV7-9; clone size: few; D gene: -; J gene: TRBJ1-1; CDR3 protein: CASSMSRGGGANTEAFF; CDR3 DNA: TGTGCCAGCAGCATGAGCAGGGGAGGAGGAGCGAACACTGAAGCTTTCTTT
V gene: TRBV7-9; clone size: -; D gene: -; J gene: TRBJ2-2; CDR3 protein: CASSHGIPTGELFF; CDR3 DNA: TGTGCCAGCAGTCACGGTATCCCTACCGGGGAGCTGTTTTTT
V gene: TRBV7-9; clone size: many; D gene: TRBD2; J gene: TRBJ2-2; CDR3 protein: CASSSLAGGELFF; CDR3 DNA: TGTGCCAGCAGCTCCCTAGCGGGAGGGGAGCTGTTTTTT
V gene: TRBV7-3; clone size: -; D gene: -; J gene: TRBJ2-5; CDR3 protein: CASSSGGTVQETQYF; CDR3 DNA: TGTGCCAGCAGCTCTGGGGGGACAGTGCAAGAGACCCAGTACTTC
V gene: TRBV25-1; clone size: -; D gene: -; J gene: TRBJ2-3; CDR3 protein: CASNRSPATDTQYF; CDR3 DNA: TGTGCCAGCAATCGTAGCCCGGCCACAGATACGCAGTATTTT
V gene: TRBV13; clone size: few; D gene: TRBD2; J gene: TRBJ2-1; CDR3 protein: CASSIGSGSNNEQFF; CDR3 DNA: TGTGCCAGCAGCATCGGGAGCGGGAGCAACAATGAGCAGTTCTTC
V gene: TRBV12-5; clone size: -; D gene: TRBD1; J gene: TRBJ2-2; CDR3 protein: CASATGETITGELFF; CDR3 DNA: TGTGCTAGTGCAACAGGGGAGACTATAACCGGGGAGCTGTTTTTT
V gene: TRBV7-9; clone size: -; D gene: -; J gene: TRBJ2-7; CDR3 protein: CASSLVQGRTYEQYF; CDR3 DNA: TGTGCCAGCAGCTTAGTGCAGGGCAGAACCTACGAGCAGTACTTC
V gene: TRBV18; clone size: few; D gene: -; J gene: TRBJ2-7; CDR3 protein: CASSPQSGYEQYF; CDR3 DNA: TGTGCCAGCTCACCACAGTCGGGGTACGAGCAGTACTTC
V gene: TRBV2; clone size: few; D gene: -; J gene: TRBJ1-1; CDR3 protein: CASRGGLMNTEAFF; CDR3 DNA: TGTGCCAGCAGGGGGGGGCTAATGAACACTGAAGCTTTCTTT
V gene: TRBV12-3/TRBV12-4; clone size: -; D gene: TRBD1; J gene: TRBJ1-4; CDR3 protein: CASSPDRVNEKLFF; CDR3 DNA: TGTGCCAGCAGTCCAGACAGGGTTAATGAAAAACTGTTTTTT
V gene: TRBV6-4; clone size: many; D gene: TRBD2; J gene: TRBJ2-2; CDR3 protein: CASSVTSGPNTGELFF; CDR3 DNA: TGTGCCAGCAGTGTTACTAGCGGACCGAACACCGGGGAGCTGTTTTTT
V gene: TRBV20-1; clone size: few; D gene: TRBD2; J gene: TRBJ2-3; CDR3 protein: CSARGGPGGGDTQYF; CDR3 DNA: TGCAGTGCTAGAGGGGGTCCGGGGGGAGGAGATACGCAGTATTTT
V gene: TRBV28; clone size: -; D gene: -; J gene: TRBJ1-2; CDR3 protein: CASSRQYYGYTF; CDR3 DNA: TGTGCCAGCAGTCGACAGTACTATGGCTACACCTTC
V gene: TRBV6-1; clone size: few; D gene: -; J gene: TRBJ1-5; CDR3 protein: CASARNARHQPQHF; CDR3 DNA: TGTGCCAGCGCCCGAAATGCAAGGCATCAGCCCCAGCATTTT
V gene: TRBV3-1; clone size: -; D gene: -; J gene: TRBJ2-1; CDR3 protein: CASSQDVLFF; CDR3 DNA: TGTGCCAGCAGCCAAGATGTGCTGTTCTTC
V gene: TRBV6-2/TRBV6-3; clone size: few; D gene: TRBD1; J gene: TRBJ2-7; CDR3 protein: CASSDGQGRFYEQYF; CDR3 DNA: TGTGCCAGCAGTGACGGACAGGGTCGATTCTACGAGCAGTACTTC
V gene: TRBV5-1; clone size: few; D gene: -; J gene: TRBJ1-4; CDR3 protein: CASSLGPSGEKLFF; CDR3 DNA: TGCGCCAGCAGCTTGGGGCCGAGCGGTGAAAAACTGTTTTTT
V gene: TRBV10-3; clone size: few; D gene: TRBD1; J gene: TRBJ1-3; CDR3 protein: CAISTGTARSGNTIYF; CDR3 DNA: TGTGCCATCAGCACCGGGACAGCCCGCTCTGGAAACACCATATATTTT
V gene: TRBV9; clone size: -; D gene: -; J gene: TRBJ1-1; CDR3 protein: CASSGQMGTEAFF; CDR3 DNA: TGTGCCAGCAGCGGGCAAATGGGGACTGAAGCTTTCTTT
V gene: TRBV20-1; clone size: -; D gene: TRBD2; J gene: TRBJ2-5; CDR3 protein: CSARTSGGQETQYF; CDR3 DNA: TGCAGTGCTAGGACTAGCGGGGGGCAAGAGACCCAGTACTTC
V gene: TRBV28; clone size: -; D gene: TRBD1; J gene: TRBJ2-1; CDR3 protein: CASRNRGRNEQFF; CDR3 DNA: TGTGCCAGCAGGAACAGGGGGCGCAATGAGCAGTTCTTC
V gene: TRBV9; clone size: few; D gene: -; J gene: TRBJ2-7; CDR3 protein: CASSPDSPSYEQYF; CDR3 DNA: TGTGCCAGCAGCCCCGACTCGCCTTCCTACGAGCAGTACTTC
V gene: TRBV5-1; clone size: many; D gene: -; J gene: TRBJ1-2; CDR3 protein: CASSLTENYGYTF; CDR3 DNA: TGCGCCAGCAGCTTAACAGAGAACTATGGCTACACCTTC
V gene: TRBV5-1; clone size: -; D gene: -; J gene: TRBJ1-2; CDR3 protein: CASSLGRATGGYTF; CDR3 DNA: TGCGCCAGCAGCTTGGGCAGGGCCACGGGTGGCTACACCTTC
V gene: TRBV9; clone size: few; D gene: -; J gene: TRBJ2-1; CDR3 protein: CASSVSGGPGGQFF; CDR3 DNA: TGTGCCAGCAGCGTGTCCGGGGGACCCGGGGGGCAGTTCTTC
V gene: TRBV10-3; clone size: -; D gene: -; J gene: TRBJ1-4; CDR3 protein: CAISESGTTNEKLFF; CDR3 DNA: TGTGCCATCAGTGAGTCAGGGACAACTAATGAAAAACTGTTTTTT
V gene: TRBV4-1; clone size: few; D gene: TRBD2; J gene: TRBJ2-7; CDR3 protein: CASSQDRGLTYEQYF; CDR3 DNA: TGCGCCAGCAGCCAGGATAGGGGACTAACCTACGAGCAGTACTTC
V gene: TRBV6-2/TRBV6-3; clone size: -; D gene: -; J gene: TRBJ2-5; CDR3 protein: CASSTEWAKGTQYF; CDR3 DNA: TGTGCCAGCAGTACGGAATGGGCCAAGGGGACCCAGTACTTC
V gene: TRBV12-3/TRBV12-4; clone size: many; D gene: TRBD1; J gene: TRBJ1-5; CDR3 protein: CASSPDRGFINQPQHF; CDR3 DNA: TGTGCCAGCAGTCCAGACAGGGGATTTATCAATCAGCCCCAGCATTTT
V gene: TRBV2; clone size: -; D gene: -; J gene: TRBJ2-7; CDR3 protein: CASVSRAGAPYEQYF; CDR3 DNA: TGTGCCAGCGTATCCCGAGCAGGGGCCCCCTACGAGCAGTACTTC
V gene: TRBV6-2/TRBV6-3; clone size: few; D gene: -; J gene: TRBJ1-5; CDR3 protein: CATRRDSNQPQHF; CDR3 DNA: TGTGCCACCCGGAGGGATAGCAATCAGCCCCAGCATTTT
V gene: TRBV12-3/TRBV12-4; clone size: few; D gene: -; J gene: TRBJ2-2; CDR3 protein: CASSLRGSHTGELFF; CDR3 DNA: TGTGCCAGCAGTTTAAGGGGTTCGCACACCGGGGAGCTGTTTTTT
V gene: TRBV12-3/TRBV12-4; clone size: many; D gene: TRBD1; J gene: TRBJ2-7; CDR3 protein: CASSPGQGPPYEQYF; CDR3 DNA: TGTGCCAGCAGCCCAGGACAGGGGCCTCCCTACGAGCAGTACTTC
V gene: TRBV7-9; clone size: -; D gene: -; J gene: TRBJ2-1; CDR3 protein: CASTSGLSWGEQFF; CDR3 DNA: TGTGCCAGCACCTCAGGGCTATCCTGGGGAGAGCAGTTCTTC
V gene: TRBV12-3/TRBV12-4; clone size: many; D gene: TRBD2; J gene: TRBJ2-7; CDR3 protein: CASSIAPRDYSYEQYF; CDR3 DNA: TGTGCCAGCAGTATAGCTCCCCGGGACTACTCCTACGAGCAGTACTTC
V gene: TRBV9; clone size: -; D gene: -; J gene: TRBJ2-6; CDR3 protein: CASSVGPSSGANVLTF; CDR3 DNA: TGTGCCAGCAGCGTAGGACCGAGCTCTGGGGCCAACGTCCTGACTTTC
V gene: TRBV6-1; clone size: -; D gene: -; J gene: TRBJ1-1; CDR3 protein: CASSERAPGWSTTEAFF; CDR3 DNA: TGTGCCAGCAGTGAAAGGGCCCCGGGGTGGTCAACTACTGAAGCTTTCTTT
V gene: TRBV29-1; clone size: few; D gene: -; J gene: TRBJ1-2; CDR3 protein: CSVVWESYGYTF; CDR3 DNA: TGCAGCGTTGTGTGGGAATCCTATGGCTACACCTTC
V gene: TRBV24-1; clone size: few; D gene: -; J gene: TRBJ2-6; CDR3 protein: CATSGSGFPSGANVLTF; CDR3 DNA: TGTGCCACCAGTGGATCGGGTTTCCCATCTGGGGCCAACGTCCTGACTTTC
V gene: TRBV27; clone size: few; D gene: -; J gene: TRBJ2-3; CDR3 protein: CASSFSGEAPTNTDTQYF; CDR3 DNA: TGTGCCAGCAGTTTTTCGGGGGAGGCCCCGACAAACACAGATACGCAGTATTTT
V gene: TRBV20-1; clone size: -; D gene: -; J gene: TRBJ1-6; CDR3 protein: CSAVAIPRGNSPLHF; CDR3 DNA: TGCAGTGCAGTTGCCATCCCCCGAGGGAATTCACCCCTCCACTTT
V gene: TRBV9; clone size: -; D gene: TRBD2; J gene: TRBJ2-1; CDR3 protein: CASSAGTSGRSYNEQFF; CDR3 DNA: TGTGCCAGCAGCGCTGGGACTAGCGGCCGCTCCTACAATGAGCAGTTCTTC
V gene: TRBV20-1; clone size: -; D gene: TRBD1; J gene: TRBJ1-1; CDR3 protein: CSARWTGGPEAFF; CDR3 DNA: TGCAGTGCTAGGTGGACAGGCGGTCCTGAAGCTTTCTTT
V gene: TRBV2; clone size: -; D gene: TRBD2; J gene: TRBJ2-7; CDR3 protein: CASSEAGTNIEQYF; CDR3 DNA: TGTGCCAGCAGTGAAGCAGGGACTAACATTGAGCAGTACTTC
V gene: TRBV7-2; clone size: few; D gene: TRBD1; J gene: TRBJ1-1; CDR3 protein: CASSGRQGAVRAFF; CDR3 DNA: TGTGCCAGCAGCGGGCGACAGGGGGCGGTAAGGGCTTTCTTT
V gene: TRBV5-5; clone size: -; D gene: -; J gene: TRBJ2-6; CDR3 protein: CASSLMGQGANVLTF; CDR3 DNA: TGTGCCAGCAGCTTAATGGGGCAAGGGGCCAACGTCCTGACTTTC
V gene: TRBV20-1; clone size: few; D gene: TRBD2; J gene: TRBJ2-7; CDR3 protein: CSAAGLASYEQYF; CDR3 DNA: TGCAGTGCAGCGGGACTAGCGTCCTACGAGCAGTACTTC
V gene: TRBV9; clone size: -; D gene: -; J gene: TRBJ2-5; CDR3 protein: CASSFGTYQETQYF; CDR3 DNA: TGTGCCAGCAGCTTCGGGACTTACCAAGAGACCCAGTACTTC
V gene: TRBV4-1; clone size: -; D gene: TRBD1; J gene: TRBJ1-1; CDR3 protein: CASSQTGDGNTEAFF; CDR3 DNA: TGCGCCAGCAGCCAAACAGGGGACGGGAACACTGAAGCTTTCTTT
V gene: TRBV20-1; clone size: -; D gene: -; J gene: TRBJ2-7; CDR3 protein: CSAQGYEQYF; CDR3 DNA: TGCAGTGCACAGGGCTACGAGCAGTACTTC
V gene: TRBV12-5; clone size: few; D gene: -; J gene: TRBJ1-6; CDR3 protein: CAHAAGDSPLHF; CDR3 DNA: TGTGCTCATGCGGCAGGAGATTCACCCCTCCACTTT
V gene: TRBV10-3; clone size: few; D gene: -; J gene: TRBJ2-5; CDR3 protein: CAISESRGKRETQYF; CDR3 DNA: TGTGCCATCAGTGAGTCCCGGGGGAAAAGGGAGACCCAGTACTTC
V gene: TRBV6-2/TRBV6-3; clone size: -; D gene: -; J gene: TRBJ2-7; CDR3 protein: CASTQRGGRGDEQYF; CDR3 DNA: TGTGCCAGCACCCAGAGGGGGGGGCGAGGAGACGAGCAGTACTTC
V gene: TRBV6-1; clone size: few; D gene: TRBD2; J gene: TRBJ2-2; CDR3 protein: CASVSGGARGELFF; CDR3 DNA: TGTGCCAGCGTAAGCGGGGGGGCCCGTGGGGAGCTGTTTTTT
V gene: TRBV7-2; clone size: -; D gene: TRBD2; J gene: TRBJ2-3; CDR3 protein: CASSAGLKSLDTQYF; CDR3 DNA: TGTGCCAGCAGCGCGGGACTAAAGTCCTTAGATACGCAGTATTTT
V gene: TRBV5-1; clone size: few; D gene: TRBD2; J gene: TRBJ2-7; CDR3 protein: CASSLLSTSGGHYEQYF; CDR3 DNA: TGCGCCAGCAGCTTGCTATCGACTAGCGGGGGACACTACGAGCAGTACTTC
V gene: TRBV7-6; clone size: few; D gene: -; J gene: TRBJ2-1; CDR3 protein: CASSSGSRVAYNEQFF; CDR3 DNA: TGTGCCAGCAGCTCGGGTTCGCGCGTCGCCTACAATGAGCAGTTCTTC